The T cell receptor (beta chain) described here comes from a study of CD8 T cells in Susac syndrome. Random hexamers served to reverse transcribe about 0.5 to 1 ug RNA. TCRdb recomputed calls from the immunoSEQ multiplex PCR reads with MiXCR, one row per CDR3 protein. Of some 190,000 distinct CDR3 sequences listed, over 85% are singletons. CDR1 and CDR2 from the germline V gene are SGDLS and YYNGEE. The length of the CDR3 is 14 residues. Trimming removed 0 bases from V and 0 bases from J, with 7 bases in between. The sequence was collected from a human donor in good health. This chain joins TRBV9 and TRBJ2-7; D possibly corresponds to TRBD2 (5 bases). What was sequenced was CD4+ T cells from PBMCs. The CDR3 sequence is CASSVVGSSYEQYF. Written as DNA, the CDR3 is TGTGCCAGCAGCGTAGTGGGGAGCTCCTACGAGCAGTACTTC.